This T cell receptor beta chain was documented in a study of blood T cells in healthy people across ages (dated by TCRdb to the mid-2010s). Concerning the study at large: In model experiments, template switching captured about one uniquely barcoded TCR beta cDNA molecule for every two T cells. The donors were divided into four age groups: young (average around 16 years), middle-aged (about 39), aged (approximately 62) and long-lived (82). Using deep sequencing normalized with unique cDNA molecular identifiers, the study measured how TCR beta repertoire diversity changes with age. Donors of different ages were randomly distributed across sequencing lanes to avoid experimental bias. The study analyzed two additional independent replicas of 1 million unique cDNA reads from the same blood draw for two donors, one aged 18 to 29 and one aged 80 or older. Results and caveats for the whole study, not just this receptor: Donor CMV infection status was unknown, potentially confounding age-related changes in expanded clonotypes. Since profiling was done on bulk unsorted PBMCs, naive and antigen-experienced compartments could not be conclusively compared. Estimates of total diversity based on one million sequenced T cells were considered lower bounds and underestimates. As age increased, observed TCR beta diversity per million T cells dropped in a roughly linear way, and a significant reduction was already evident by age about 40. Observed TCR beta diversity correlated strongly with the percentage of naive T cells measured by flow cytometry. Compared with the aged group, more naive CD4+ T cells, fewer expanded clones and increased TCR diversity were shown by the long-lived group, suggesting age selection.

For this clonotype: The antigen it recognizes is unknown. No base quality information exists; no much larger clone differs at one position.

The donors were 40 or so Caucasian individuals from Russia, aged roughly 6 to 90 years, who were systemically healthy. Around 10 milliliters of peripheral blood were collected from each donor into EDTA-treated Vacutainer tubes. Ficoll-Paque density-gradient centrifugation was used to isolate PBMCs, with at least 6 million per sample. Trizol reagent was used to extract total RNA from PBMCs, with at least 5 micrograms per sample. Naive CD45RAhigh/CD27high T cell percentages were measured by flow cytometry on a PBMC aliquot from every donor. Libraries were prepared through 5' RACE. Sequencing took place on an Illumina HiSeq 2500. A second PCR of roughly 6 to 11 cycles was run with a J-beta primer mix and a sample-barcoded 5' primer. Each TCR beta cDNA molecule received a unique molecular identifier from a template-switch 5' adaptor carrying 12 random nucleotides. At least 3 million CDR3-containing paired-end reads were obtained from each sample. The Mint cDNA synthesis kit, primed by a TRBC-specific oligonucleotide, was used to synthesize first-strand cDNA from all RNA. Following uracil-DNA glycosylase treatment, a first 18-cycle PCR with universal primers M1SS and BC2_uni_R was performed on all cDNA. Per the authors' processing: Normalization of each sample was performed by random selection of 1 million high-quality reads, each carrying a distinct molecular identifier. Reads sharing molecular identifiers were discarded rather than binned into consensus sequences. MiTCR, run with a Q25 quality threshold and the strictest error-elimination algorithm, handled CDR3 identification, clonotype clustering and error correction. A nonparametric unseen species model with Euler transformation was used to estimate a lower bound on total TCR beta diversity. The public sequencing data were trimmed at Q25 with fastp and processed into clonotypes with MiXCR by TCRdb, which kept only in-frame beta chains. Every CDR3 protein is listed once, alongside the most common genes and DNA of its rows. The V and J calls shown here were made by TCRdb, not taken from the authors' results. This sample has roughly 930,000 distinct CDR3 sequences in its table, and around 46% of those were observed once. The ten largest make up 13% of the sample.

Via the germline V gene, CDR1 is SGHRS and CDR2 YFSETQ. The CDR3, from cysteine to phenylalanine, totals 15 residues. Only CDR3 DNA is held: 45 bases, read in frame from base 1. V is trimmed back by 3 bases and J by 3 bases, and the junction contains 8 bases that no gene match accounts for. The rearranged segments are TRBV5-1 and TRBJ1-2; 7 of the junction bases match TRBD1. This TCR came from a man aged 30-40 years in good health. Sequencing was carried out using blood. The CDR3 amino acid sequence is: CASSSAQGKDYGYTF. The sequenced DNA: TGCGCCAGCAGCTCTGCACAGGGGAAGGACTATGGCTACACCTTC.